This TCR beta chain was profiled in a study of blood T cells in healthy people across ages. Findings of the study overall: A strong correlation between TCR beta diversity and naive T cell percentage was seen.

There were healthy Caucasian individuals from Russia, aged roughly 6 to 90, serving as donors. For the second PCR, which ran for about 7 to 11 cycles, a sample-barcoded 5' primer and a J-beta primer mix were used. TCRdb re-analysed the 5' RACE reads in MiXCR, keeping a single row per CDR3 protein. Seen here are more than 900,000 distinct CDR3 sequences, almost 30% observed once, and the top ten hold roughly 10%. This clonotype was detected a few times. What it recognizes is unknown. CDR1 is MDHEN and CDR2 is SYDVKM in the germline V gene. Trimming took off 3 bases at V and 6 bases at J, with 5 bases between the two ends. The CDR3 is made up of 11 amino acids. A further study also used this sample, focusing on T cells of mothers and their children. As that study records: No persistent microchimeric T cell clones were detected at about 93 clones per million clonotypes sensitivity.

This chain uses TRBV28 with TRBJ1-2; unclear D gene. The receptor's source is a woman in her thirties or forties in good health. Sequenced: blood. DNA for the CDR3: TGTGCCAGCAGTTTTTACAATGGCTACACCTTC. Its translation: CASSFYNGYTF.